The clone carrying this T cell receptor beta chain showed up just once. Method: immunoSEQ multiplex PCR; TCRdb's copy keeps in-frame clones and lacks some. The repertoire holds about 84,000 clones, with approximately 94% as singletons. The data belong to a study of T cell changes during pregnancy in multiple sclerosis. The V end lost 0 bases, the J end lost 0 bases, and 12 bases lay between the germline ends. Germline CDR1 and CDR2: SGHRS and YFSETQ. The CDR3 sequence is 17 residues long. This sequence was found in a female donor with multiple sclerosis, enrolled in a pregnancy study. This material consisted of peripheral blood, taken in the third trimester of pregnancy. The chain carries TRBV5-1 and TRBJ2-2, with D possibly matching TRBD2 (7 bases). The CDR3, as DNA: TGCGCCAGCAGCTTGGTAGGGGGGGCCGCGAACACCGGGGAGCTGTTTTTT. It yields the protein CASSLVGGAANTGELFF.